The T cell receptor (beta chain) described here comes from a study of blood T cell repertoires in COVID-19. In the original processing: Reference gene primer amplification gave nucleated cell count estimates. Profiled with immunoSEQ multiplex PCR; TCRdb holds only in-frame clones, not every one. The D gene and trimming were derived from the DNA, and the V and J assignments and clone size from that table. The table has about 300,000 clones, roughly nine tenths seen once. This clonotype originated in a woman in her twenties or thirties with COVID-19, enrolled during active disease. The sequenced material came from peripheral blood.

Here the CDR3 reads CGWGQGVNTF. The CDR3 region has the DNA TGTGGGTGGGGGCAGGGTGTAAACACCTTC. The chain carries TRBV12-2 and TRBJ1-2; TRBD1 is the table's D call and was not checked against the DNA. TRBV12-2 is reported as a pseudogene. The CDR3 covers 10 residues.